This TCR beta chain is from a study of PD-1 blockade in classical Hodgkin lymphoma. Trimming stripped 0 bases from V and 5 bases from J, with 17 bases between. CDR1 is SGHRS and CDR2 is YFSETQ in the germline V gene. The CDR3 has 16 amino acids. Profiling relied on immunoSEQ multiplex PCR, and the TCRdb table lists in-frame clones only, not all of them. The data hold around 20,000 clones, with around 81% observed a single time. Regarding time point: cycle 4 day 1 (C4D1), after around six weeks of nivolumab. Relapses following autologous stem cell transplantation were seen in all patients, with brentuximab vedotin exposure varying.

This specimen consisted of peripheral blood mononuclear cells (PBMCs), obtained before the fourth cycle of nivolumab. This sequence joins TRBV5-1 and TRBJ2-5, with D perhaps matching TRBD1 (6 bases). The clonotype originates from a human donor with classical Hodgkin lymphoma. CDR3 sequence (DNA): TGCGCCAGCAGCTTGGAACAGGCAGGGGCATGGGAGACCCAGTACTTC. This encodes CASSLEQAGAWETQYF.